Shown below are 27 T cell receptor beta chains from a single sample sequenced in a study of CD8 T cells in ankylosing spondylitis. A single record per CDR3 protein comes from TCRdb applying MiXCR to the 5' RACE reads. The sample lists around 180,000 distinct CDR3 sequences; 10% to 15% were seen once. Sequences were obtained from blood, either unsorted or a sorted T cell fraction (not recorded which). The receptors originated from a female donor with ankylosing spondylitis or in good health (not recorded which).

CDR3 sequence (DNA): TGTGCCAGCACCCTAACCGGGGCTAGCACAGATACGCAGTATTTT. Its translation is CASTLTGASTDTQYF. V usage is TRBV7-3 and J usage is TRBJ2-3; possibly TRBD1 or TRBD2 for D (5 bases each). CDR3 length: 15 amino acids. Germline CDR1 is SGHTA and CDR2 is FQGTGA. V lost 7 bases and J lost 0, with 14 bases in between.

This chain uses TRBV19 with TRBJ2-2; possible D gene TRBD2, 6 bases. The germline V and J ends were trimmed by 3 bases and 7 bases, with 12 bases remaining between them. Germline loops: CDR1 LNHDA, CDR2 SQIVND (reference sequence). This CDR3 region has 14 residues. The CDR3 sequence is CASSISRGIGELFF. The CDR3 DNA reads TGTGCCAGTAGTATTTCCCGCGGGATCGGGGAGCTGTTTTTT.

A few counts support this clonotype. The V gene is TRBV4-3, the J gene TRBJ2-2, with D possibly being TRBD1 (6 bases). Trimming stripped 4 bases from V and 6 bases from J, with 15 bases between. This CDR3 spans 15 amino acids. Germline CDR1 is LGHNA and CDR2 is YSLEER. CDR3 sequence: CASSLKQGPPGELFF. The CDR3 nucleotides are TGCGCCAGCAGCCTGAAACAGGGACCGCCCGGGGAGCTGTTTTTT.

With respect to this clonotype: A much larger clone is a single base away; this may be a read error. This CDR3 is missing its conserved last phenylalanine or tryptophan, likely due to a read error. This chain joins TRBV4-3 and TRBJ2-2; no clear D. The V and J ends lost 2 bases and 6 bases respectively, with 7 bases between them. The CDR3 spans 13 residues. Germline V lookup: CDR1 LGHNA, CDR2 YSLEER. The CDR3 nucleotides read TGCGCCAGCAGCCAAAACGTACCCGGGGAGCTGTTTTCT. Translated: CASSQNVPGELFS.

This clonotype was found many times. This chain connects TRBV5-1 to TRBJ2-7; a weak D match, TRBD1 (5 bases). Germline CDR1 reads SGHRS; CDR2 reads YFSETQ. The V and J ends lost 0 bases and 6 bases respectively, with 16 bases between them. The CDR3 loop spans 15 amino acids. As DNA, the CDR3 is TGCGCCAGCAGCTTGGGGGGCCAGGTATACAGCGAGCAGTACTTC. This gives the protein CASSLGGQVYSEQYF.

This clonotype was detected many times. The gene calls are TRBV12-3 or TRBV12-4 and TRBJ1-1; D gene uncertain. This CDR3 has 14 amino acids. Trimming removed 7 bases from V and 6 bases from J, with 18 bases in between. CDR3 sequence reads: CASTPQSSRAEAFF. In nucleotides, the CDR3 is TGTGCCAGCACCCCACAGAGCTCGAGGGCTGAAGCTTTCTTT.

Within the sample, this clonotype is medium-sized (0.01 to 0.1%). The chain couples TRBV2 to TRBJ1-1; 8 bases are shared with TRBD1. Germline V gene data show CDR1 as SNHLY and CDR2 as FYNNEI. This CDR3 spans 17 amino acids. V lost 5 bases to trimming and J lost 3 bases; unmatched junction nucleotides: 14. CDR3 region: CASSRSGTGGKDTEAFF. The CDR3 nucleotides are TGTGCCAGCAGTCGGTCCGGCACAGGGGGTAAGGACACTGAAGCTTTCTTT.

The chain links TRBV20-1 to TRBJ2-7, with TRBD2 matching over 8 bases. The germline CDR1 and CDR2 sequences are DFQATT and SNEGSKA (reference sequence). CDR3 length: 16 amino acids. J lost 3 bases, V lost 0 bases, and 10 bases had no gene match. The CDR3 spells CSARDIRTSQDYEQYF. As DNA, the CDR3 is TGCAGTGCTAGAGATATACGGACTAGCCAGGACTACGAGCAGTACTTC.

This clonotype was observed many times. V usage is TRBV7-7 and J usage is TRBJ2-3; D ambiguous. In germline, CDR1 is SSHAT, CDR2 FNYEAQ (reference sequence). Trimming removed 4 bases from V and 2 bases from J, with 7 bases in between. The CDR3 covers 13 residues. DNA of the CDR3: TGTGCCAGCAGCTCAAAGCCCACAGATACGCAGTATTTT. This codes for CASSSKPTDTQYF. The full variable domain, its missing parts supplied by reference TRBV7-7 and TRBJ2-3, is GAGVSQSPRYKVTKRGQDVTLRCDPISSHATLYWYQQALGQGPEFLTYFNYEAQPDKSGLPSDRFSAERPEGSISTLTIQRTEQRDSAMYRCASSSKPTDTQYFGPGTRLTVL.

This rearrangement joins TRBV6-2 or TRBV6-3 to TRBJ2-2, with TRBD2 identical over 9 bases. The V segment lost 5 bases and the J segment 6 bases; nucleotides outside the gene matches: 10. Germline CDR1 MNHEY, CDR2 SVGEGT. The CDR3 spans 16 residues. The CDR3 DNA follows: TGTGCCAGCAGTCCAAGAAGGGCGGGAGGGCCCGGGGAGCTGTTTTTT. This gives the protein CASSPRRAGGPGELFF.

The chain is built from TRBV21-1 and TRBJ2-1. TRBV21-1 is classified as a pseudogene. There are 17 residues in the CDR3. CDR3 amino acids: CASSKILRQEHYNEQFF. CDR3 coding DNA: TGTGCCAGCAGCAAAATATTAAGACAGGAGCACTACAATGAGCAGTTCTTC.

This sequence joins TRBV29-1 and TRBJ2-1; no clear D gene. V lost 3 bases and J 0 bases, leaving 6 bases between the germline ends. Germline CDR1 SQVTM, CDR2 ANQGSEA. This CDR3 is built from 13 residues. CDR3 bases: TGCAGCGTTGACTCAAGCTCCTACAATGAGCAGTTCTTC. Protein product: CSVDSSSYNEQFF.

This clonotype was seen repeatedly, ten times or more. The chain carries TRBV29-1 and TRBJ1-4, with a possible D match to TRBD1 (5 bases). This CDR3 comprises 14 residues. Germline V gene lookup returns CDR1 SQVTM and CDR2 ANQGSEA. V was shortened by 6 bases and J by 1 base, with 12 bases between the two germline ends. CDR3 DNA: TGCAGCGTAGCCCCCCAGGGAACTAATGAAAAACTGTTTTTT. Translated, it gives CSVAPQGTNEKLFF. The full variable domain, in which reference TRBV29-1 and TRBJ1-4 provide the parts outside the CDR3, is SAVISQKPSRDICQRGTSLTIQCQVDSQVTMMFWYRQQPGQSLTLIATANQGSEATYESGFVIDKFPISRPNLTFSTLTVSNMSPEDSSIYLCSVAPQGTNEKLFFGSGTQLSVL.

V is TRBV28 and J is TRBJ1-1; no clear D. The ends were cut back, 5 bases at V and 1 base at J, with 11 bases in the middle. The germline V gene has CDR1 MDHEN and CDR2 SYDVKM. This CDR3 comprises 14 residues. This chain's CDR3 is CASSTVPRNTEAFF. The CDR3 DNA is TGTGCCAGCAGTACCGTCCCGAGGAACACTGAAGCTTTCTTT.

This clonotype was picked up many times. This sequence joins TRBV7-9 and TRBJ2-3; a possible D gene is TRBD2 (7 bases). Germline CDR1 SEHNR, CDR2 FQNEAQ (reference sequence). CDR3 size: 15 residues. The V end was cut by 5 bases, the J end by 2 bases, with 14 bases between. The CDR3 loop is CASSQGGGNTDTQYF. The DNA for the CDR3 is TGTGCCAGCAGCCAAGGGGGGGGAAACACAGATACGCAGTATTTT.

This clonotype has a count of ten or more. V is TRBV20-1 and J is TRBJ2-1; 7 bases agree with TRBD2. The J segment lost 0 bases and the V segment lost 5 bases, leaving 7 bases of the junction unmatched. The CDR3 extends over 15 amino acids. Per germline, CDR1 DFQATT and CDR2 SNEGSKA (reference sequence). The CDR3 DNA is TGCAGTGCTCCGCCTGGGGGGGGCTCCTACAATGAGCAGTTCTTC. Translating gives CSAPPGGGSYNEQFF.

This clonotype has a handful of counts. This chain connects TRBV20-1 to TRBJ2-1; D is tentatively TRBD1 or TRBD2 (5 bases each). V lost 4 bases, J lost 0 bases, and 13 bases lay in between. Germline V gene sequence: CDR1 DFQATT, CDR2 SNEGSKA (reference sequence). The CDR3 is made up of 15 amino acids. In DNA, the CDR3 is TGCAGTGCTATCCCGGGACGGGGCTCCTACAATGAGCAGTTCTTC. Translated, it gives CSAIPGRGSYNEQFF.

This clonotype was observed at least ten times. This chain connects TRBV9 to TRBJ2-3; D unclear. This CDR3 has 14 residues. Trimming took off 1 base at V and 0 bases at J, with 6 bases between the two ends. From germline, CDR1 is SGDLS and CDR2 YYNGEE. CDR3 residues: CASSVSRSTDTQYF. CDR3 nucleotides: TGTGCCAGCAGCGTAAGCAGGAGCACAGATACGCAGTATTTT.

In its sample, this clonotype was seen many times. The gene calls are TRBV12-3 or TRBV12-4 and TRBJ1-1; a possible D gene is TRBD1 (6 bases). V lost 5 bases, J lost 7 bases, and 11 bases lay in between. This CDR3 region has 12 residues. The CDR3 protein is CASSAGVGEAFF. The CDR3 DNA follows: TGTGCCAGCAGTGCAGGGGTAGGTGAAGCTTTCTTT.

In its sample, this clonotype was seen many times. The CDR3 spells CASSYPPDGQFNQPQHF. In DNA form, the CDR3 reads TGTGCCAGCAGTTACCCCCCCGATGGACAGTTCAATCAGCCCCAGCATTTT. The chain recombines TRBV6-2 or TRBV6-3 with TRBJ1-5, with TRBD1 as a possible D gene (6 bases). The V and J ends lost 2 bases and 3 bases respectively, with 17 bases between them. Germline V CDR1 and CDR2: MNHEY, SVGEGT. The CDR3 loop spans 17 amino acids.

Many counts were recorded for this clonotype. This sequence joins TRBV5-1 and TRBJ1-2; 7 positions agree with TRBD1. This CDR3 region has 14 residues. Germline lookup yields CDR1 SGHRS and CDR2 YFSETQ. The V gene end was trimmed by 2 bases and the J gene end by 3 bases; junction bases not matched to a gene: 4. The CDR3, as DNA: TGCGCCAGCAGCTTCGGACAGGCCCACTATGGCTACACCTTC. Translating gives CASSFGQAHYGYTF.

A few counts support this clonotype. The chain carries TRBV7-9 and TRBJ2-7; D may be TRBD1 (5 bases). CDR3 length equals 14 residues. Germline CDR1 is SEHNR and CDR2 is FQNEAQ (reference sequence). The V and J ends lost 5 bases and 2 bases respectively, with 13 bases between them. The CDR3 region is CASSPTTETYEQYF. CDR3 nucleotides: TGTGCCAGCAGCCCCACGACAGAAACCTACGAGCAGTACTTC. Variable domain in full (rest from reference TRBV7-9 and TRBJ2-7): DTGVSQNPRHKITKRGQNVTFRCDPISEHNRLYWYRQTLGQGPEFLTYFQNEAQLEKSRLLSDRFSAERPKGSFSTLEIQRTEQGDSAMYLCASSPTTETYEQYFGPGTRLTVT.

This clonotype was seen many times. J is TRBJ2-7 and V is TRBV12-3 or TRBV12-4; TRBD1 matches at 7 bases. V trimming: 1 base; J trimming: 3 bases; junction bases outside the gene matches: 3. The CDR3 covers 14 residues. CDR3 coding DNA: TGTGCCAGCAGTTTAGAGGGGGCCAACTACGAGCAGTACTTC. Amino acid sequence: CASSLEGANYEQYF.

This clonotype was seen many times. The rearrangement links TRBV20-1 to TRBJ2-3, with a weak D call TRBD2 (5 bases). Trimming took 0 bases from V and 5 from J, leaving 12 bases between them. This CDR3 spans 14 amino acids. Germline V lookup: CDR1 DFQATT, CDR2 SNEGSKA (reference sequence). The CDR3 DNA reads as TGCAGTGCTAGAGAGGGTAGCGTAAGAGATACGCAGTATTTT. Translation gives CSAREGSVRDTQYF.

This clonotype was picked up many times. The CDR3 DNA reads as TGTGCCAGCAGCAAGAATCAGGGGGAAACTGAAGCTTTCTTT. Its protein is CASSKNQGETEAFF. The chain is built from TRBV7-2 and TRBJ1-1; 7 nucleotides match TRBD1. Unmatched junction bases numbered 8, after V lost 5 bases and J lost 5 bases. The CDR3 is 14 amino acids. The germline V gene encodes CDR1 SGHTA and CDR2 FQGNSA.

This chain joins TRBV20-1 and TRBJ2-1; possibly TRBD1 for D (6 bases). Deletions cut 6 bases from V and 4 bases from J, with 13 bases between. This CDR3 is built from 13 residues. CDR1 and CDR2 (germline): DFQATT, SNEGSKA (reference sequence). In DNA form, the CDR3 reads TGCAGTGCCCTCTTGGACAGATACAATGAGCAGTTCTTC. Protein: CSALLDRYNEQFF.

The table lists this clonotype with many counts. The chain combines TRBV7-2 with TRBJ2-2; 10 nucleotides agree with TRBD2. After removal of 2 bases from V and 4 bases from J, the junction contained 4 bases not matched to a gene. The CDR3 consists of 16 residues. Germline V lookup: CDR1 SGHTA, CDR2 FQGNSA. CDR3 nucleotides: TGTGCCAGCAGCTTACAAGGACTAGCGGCCACCGGGGAGCTGTTTTTT. Amino acid sequence: CASSLQGLAATGELFF.